The clone carrying this T cell receptor (beta chain) was counted at least ten times. TCRdb reprocessed the 5' RACE reads via MiXCR and lists one record per CDR3 protein. The sample shows tens of thousands of distinct CDR3 sequences, 11% to 15% of them seen only once. This sample is drawn from a study of neurological immune-mediated disorders. Trimming took 4 bases from V and 0 from J, leaving 15 bases between them. The CDR3 length is 16 residues. Germline V lookup: CDR1 SGHRS, CDR2 YFSETQ. This chain joins TRBV5-1 and TRBJ2-3; D gene unclear. This sequence originates from a woman between 45 and 65 years old in good health. The specimen was PBMCs. CDR3 nucleotides: TGCGCCAGCAGCCCCCGGACGGAAGGTAGCACAGATACGCAGTATTTT. The encoded protein is CASSPRTEGSTDTQYF.